This record looks at one T cell receptor (beta chain) sequence and its context. Using immunoSEQ multiplex PCR, the repertoire was profiled, and TCRdb retains in-frame clones only, with some absent. The top ten hold approximately 5.2% of the sample, which has about 64,000 clones, around 83% seen once. The data originate from a study of OX40 agonist ivuxolimab in advanced cancers. This clonotype was obtained from an adult with an advanced solid tumor such as melanoma, head and neck, liver or kidney cancer. The starting material was CD4+ or CD8+ T cells sorted from blood, obtained in a trial of the OX40 agonist ivuxolimab.

CDR3 sequence reads: CAWSAKGGWQETQYF. CDR3 coding DNA: TGTGCCTGGAGTGCAAAGGGGGGGTGGCAAGAGACCCAGTACTTC. This chain uses TRBV30 with TRBJ2-5; D perhaps matches TRBD2 (7 bases). V shed 1 base and J shed 2 bases, with 14 bases lying between them. CDR1 GTSNPN and CDR2 SVGIG come from the germline V gene (reference sequence). This CDR3 has 15 residues.